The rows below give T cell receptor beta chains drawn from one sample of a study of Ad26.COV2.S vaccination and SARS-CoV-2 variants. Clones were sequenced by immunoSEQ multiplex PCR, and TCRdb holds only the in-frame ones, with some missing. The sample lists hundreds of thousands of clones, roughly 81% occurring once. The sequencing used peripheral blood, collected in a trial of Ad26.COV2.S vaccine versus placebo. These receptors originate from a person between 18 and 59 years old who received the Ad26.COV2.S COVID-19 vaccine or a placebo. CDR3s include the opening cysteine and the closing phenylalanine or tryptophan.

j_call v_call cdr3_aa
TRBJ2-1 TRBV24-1 CATSPSKPGSYNEQFF
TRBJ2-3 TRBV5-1 CASSSSGGGTDTQYF
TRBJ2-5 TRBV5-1 CASSLGAASETQYF
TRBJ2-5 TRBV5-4 CASSPSGQKQETQYF
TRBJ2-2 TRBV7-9 CASSLKGTPNTGELFF
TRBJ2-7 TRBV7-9 CASSPQGAEQYF
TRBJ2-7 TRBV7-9 CASSVQGSNDEQYF
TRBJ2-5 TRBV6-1 CASSENRGPETQYF
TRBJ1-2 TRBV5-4 CASSLDTVRRYGYTF
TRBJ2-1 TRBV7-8 CASSLGAGDEQFF
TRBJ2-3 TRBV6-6 CASSYPTSGRTFTQYF
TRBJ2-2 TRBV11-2 CASSLDWFGSSGSTTGELFF
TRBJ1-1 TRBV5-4 CASSLSMNTEAFF
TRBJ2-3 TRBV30 CAWSVLPSGGDTQYF
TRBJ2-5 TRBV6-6 CASRREETQYF
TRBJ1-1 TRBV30 CAWSAGMNTEAFF
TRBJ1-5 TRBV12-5 CASGFGVSNQPQHF
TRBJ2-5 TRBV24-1 CATSDLGGPQASGQETQYF
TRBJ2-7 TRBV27 CASSFRGQTYEQYF
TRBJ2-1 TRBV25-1 CASSEDETGYDEQFF
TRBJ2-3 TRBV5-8 CASRGGQPFVGDTQYF
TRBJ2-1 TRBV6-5 CASRAGADPGGEQFF
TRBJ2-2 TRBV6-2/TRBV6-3 CASSYGLAGFGGELFF
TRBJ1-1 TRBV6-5 CASTFNRASDTEAFF
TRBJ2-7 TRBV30 CAWKKTLSYEQYF
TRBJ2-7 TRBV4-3 CASSQTWVPTYEQYF
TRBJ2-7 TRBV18 CASSPPRRYEQYF
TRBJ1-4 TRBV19 CASSFLEEEKLFF
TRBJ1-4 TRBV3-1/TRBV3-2 CASSQGGGLNEKLFF
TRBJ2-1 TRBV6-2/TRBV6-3 CASSLAGVYNEQFF
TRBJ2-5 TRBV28 CASSQTEETQYF
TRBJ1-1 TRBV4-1 CASSQERWGGTEAFF
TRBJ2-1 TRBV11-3 CASSPPPSGSYNEQFF
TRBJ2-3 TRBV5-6 CASSLWTALATDTQYF
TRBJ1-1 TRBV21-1 CASSKASSPRTRGMNTEAFF
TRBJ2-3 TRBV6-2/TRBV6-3 CASSYSGRTSGRFTDTQYF
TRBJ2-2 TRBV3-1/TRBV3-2 CASSIWREGTGELFF
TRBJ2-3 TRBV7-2 CASSLDPRRGRADTQYF
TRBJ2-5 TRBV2 CASSDGDKQETQYF
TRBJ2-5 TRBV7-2 CASSPRLAGEETQYF
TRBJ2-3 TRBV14 CASSQVFTSTDTQYF
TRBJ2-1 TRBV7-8 CASSLGLAGGLSYNEQFF
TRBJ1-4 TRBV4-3 CASSQGQGAVEKLFF
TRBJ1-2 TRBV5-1 CASSPTGISNMNYGYTF
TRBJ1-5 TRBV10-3 CAISGGQFNQPQHF
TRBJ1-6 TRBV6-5 CASSYSITINSPLHF
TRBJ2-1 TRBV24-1 CATSDSWTSGSPNEQFF
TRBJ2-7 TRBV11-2 CASSLDLAGTGSYEQYF
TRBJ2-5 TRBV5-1 CASSPSTSHGQETQYF
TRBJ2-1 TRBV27 CASSLWGGRGGNEQFF
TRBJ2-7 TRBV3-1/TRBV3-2 CASSQEYQAGLREQYF
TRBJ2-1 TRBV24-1 CATTGPRRAEEGGSSYNEQFF
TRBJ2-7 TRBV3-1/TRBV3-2 CASSQDLGEQYF
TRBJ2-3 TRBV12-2 CASRLAGPRGPDTQYF
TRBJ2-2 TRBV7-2 CASSLRLAGGPSYTGELFF